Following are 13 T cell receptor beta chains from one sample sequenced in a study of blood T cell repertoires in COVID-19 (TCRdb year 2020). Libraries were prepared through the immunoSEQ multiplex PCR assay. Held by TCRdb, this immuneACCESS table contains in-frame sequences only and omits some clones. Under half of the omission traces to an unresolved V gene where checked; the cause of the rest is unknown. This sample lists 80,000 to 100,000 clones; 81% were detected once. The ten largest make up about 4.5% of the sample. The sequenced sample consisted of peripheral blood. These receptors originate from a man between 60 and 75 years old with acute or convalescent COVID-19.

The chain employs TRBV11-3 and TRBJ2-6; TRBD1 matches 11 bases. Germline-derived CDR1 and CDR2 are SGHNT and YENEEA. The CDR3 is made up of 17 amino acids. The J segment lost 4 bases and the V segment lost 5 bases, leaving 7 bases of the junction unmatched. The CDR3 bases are TGTGCCAGCAGCCATGGGACAGGGGGGACCGGGGCCAACGTCCTGACTTTC. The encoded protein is CASSHGTGGTGANVLTF.

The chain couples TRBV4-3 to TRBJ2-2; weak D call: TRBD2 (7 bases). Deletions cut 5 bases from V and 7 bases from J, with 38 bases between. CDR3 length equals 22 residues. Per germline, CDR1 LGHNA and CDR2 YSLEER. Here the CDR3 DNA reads TGCGCCAGCAGCTTAAGAAGGACGGGACTATACCCTTTGAGGGGGTTTGGCGGGGAGCTGTTTTTT. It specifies CASSLRRTGLYPLRGFGGELFF.

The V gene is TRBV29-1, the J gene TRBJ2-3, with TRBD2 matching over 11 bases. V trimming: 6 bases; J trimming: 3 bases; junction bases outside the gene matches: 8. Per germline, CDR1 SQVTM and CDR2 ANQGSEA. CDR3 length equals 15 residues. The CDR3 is CSVRLAGIGTDTQYF. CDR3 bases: TGCAGCGTAAGACTAGCGGGAATAGGGACAGATACGCAGTATTTT.

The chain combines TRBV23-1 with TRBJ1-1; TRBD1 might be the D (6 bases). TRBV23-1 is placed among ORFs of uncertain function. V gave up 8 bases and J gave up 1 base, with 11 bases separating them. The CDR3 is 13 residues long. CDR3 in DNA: TGCGCCAGCTCCTGGACAGAGAACACTGAAGCTTTCTTT. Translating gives CASSWTENTEAFF.

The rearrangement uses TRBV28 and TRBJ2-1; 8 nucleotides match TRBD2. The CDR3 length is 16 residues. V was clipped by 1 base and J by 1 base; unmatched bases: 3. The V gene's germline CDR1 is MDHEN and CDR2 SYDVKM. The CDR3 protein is CASSLSAGGSYNEQFF. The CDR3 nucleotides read TGTGCCAGCAGTTTATCTGCGGGAGGATCCTACAATGAGCAGTTCTTC.

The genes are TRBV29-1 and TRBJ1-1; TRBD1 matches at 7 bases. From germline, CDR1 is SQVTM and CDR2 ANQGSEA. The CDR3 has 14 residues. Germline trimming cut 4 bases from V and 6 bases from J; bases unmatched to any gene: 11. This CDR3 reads CSVAFTGVSSEAFF. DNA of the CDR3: TGCAGCGTTGCGTTTACAGGGGTAAGTTCTGAAGCTTTCTTT.

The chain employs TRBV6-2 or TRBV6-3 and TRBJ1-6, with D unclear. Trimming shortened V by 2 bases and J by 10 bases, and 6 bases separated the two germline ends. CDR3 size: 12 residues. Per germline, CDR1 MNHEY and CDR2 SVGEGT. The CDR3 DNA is TGTGCCAGCAGTTACGAGTGGTCACCCCTCCACTTT. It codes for CASSYEWSPLHF.

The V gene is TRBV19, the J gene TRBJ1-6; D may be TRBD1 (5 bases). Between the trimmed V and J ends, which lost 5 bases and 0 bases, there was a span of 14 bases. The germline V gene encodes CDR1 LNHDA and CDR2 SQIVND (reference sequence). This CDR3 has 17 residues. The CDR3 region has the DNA TGTGCCAGTAGTCGGGCAGGGATAAGCTCCTATAATTCACCCCTCCACTTT. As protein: CASSRAGISSYNSPLHF.

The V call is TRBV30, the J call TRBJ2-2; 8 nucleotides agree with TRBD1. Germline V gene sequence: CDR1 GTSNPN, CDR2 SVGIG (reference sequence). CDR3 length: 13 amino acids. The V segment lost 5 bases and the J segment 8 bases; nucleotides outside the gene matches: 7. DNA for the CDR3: TGTGCCTGGGGGCGACAGGGGAGGGGGGAGCTGTTTTTT. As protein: CAWGRQGRGELFF.

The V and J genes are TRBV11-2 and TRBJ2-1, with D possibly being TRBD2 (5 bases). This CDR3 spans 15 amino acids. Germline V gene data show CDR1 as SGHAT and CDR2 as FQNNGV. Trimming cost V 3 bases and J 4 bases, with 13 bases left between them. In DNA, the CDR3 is TGTGCCAGCAGCTTTGGACGGGAAAGGTACAATGAGCAGTTCTTC. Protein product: CASSFGRERYNEQFF.

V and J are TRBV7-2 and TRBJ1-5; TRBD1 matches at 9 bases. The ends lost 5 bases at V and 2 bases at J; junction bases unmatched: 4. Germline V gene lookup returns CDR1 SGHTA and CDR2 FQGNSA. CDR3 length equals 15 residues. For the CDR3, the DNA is TGTGCCAGCAGCGCTACAGGGGGCGGCAATCAGCCCCAGCATTTT. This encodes CASSATGGGNQPQHF. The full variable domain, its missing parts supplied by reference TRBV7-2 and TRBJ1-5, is GAGVSQSPSNKVTEKGKDVELRCDPISGHTALYWYRQSLGQGLEFLIYFQGNSAPDKSGLPSDRFSAERTGGSVSTLTIQRTQQEDSAVYLCASSATGGGNQPQHFGDGTRLSIL.

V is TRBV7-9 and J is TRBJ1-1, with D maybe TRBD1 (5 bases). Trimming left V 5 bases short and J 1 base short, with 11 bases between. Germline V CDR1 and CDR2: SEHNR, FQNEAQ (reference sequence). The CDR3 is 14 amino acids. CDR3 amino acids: CASSLQAQNTEAFF. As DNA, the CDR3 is TGTGCCAGCAGCCTACAGGCTCAGAACACTGAAGCTTTCTTT.

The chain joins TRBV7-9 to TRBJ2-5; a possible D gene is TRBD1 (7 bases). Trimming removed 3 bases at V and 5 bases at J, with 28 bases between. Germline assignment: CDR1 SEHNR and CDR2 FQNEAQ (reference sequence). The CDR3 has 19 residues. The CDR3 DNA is TGTGCCAGCAGCTTCAGTCTTCACCAGGGGGGTAAGGATAGGGAGACCCAGTACTTC. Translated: CASSFSLHQGGKDRETQYF.